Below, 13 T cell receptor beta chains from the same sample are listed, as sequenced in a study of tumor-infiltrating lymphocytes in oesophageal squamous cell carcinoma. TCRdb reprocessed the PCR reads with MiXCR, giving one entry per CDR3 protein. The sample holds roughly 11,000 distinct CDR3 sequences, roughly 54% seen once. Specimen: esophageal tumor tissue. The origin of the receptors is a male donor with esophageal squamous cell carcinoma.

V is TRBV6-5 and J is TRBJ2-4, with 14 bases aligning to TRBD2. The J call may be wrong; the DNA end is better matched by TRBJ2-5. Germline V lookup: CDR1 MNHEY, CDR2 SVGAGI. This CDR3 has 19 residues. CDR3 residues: CASSYLGTSGSGIQETQYF. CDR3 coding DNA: TGTGCCAGCAGTTACCTTGGGACTAGCGGGAGCGGGATCCAAGAGACCCAGTACTTC.

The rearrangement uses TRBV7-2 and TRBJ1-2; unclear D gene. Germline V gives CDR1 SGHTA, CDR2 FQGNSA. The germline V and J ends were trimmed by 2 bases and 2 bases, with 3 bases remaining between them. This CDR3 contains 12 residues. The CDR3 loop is CASSLRNYGYTF. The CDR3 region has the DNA TGTGCCAGCAGCTTAAGGAACTATGGCTACACCTTC.

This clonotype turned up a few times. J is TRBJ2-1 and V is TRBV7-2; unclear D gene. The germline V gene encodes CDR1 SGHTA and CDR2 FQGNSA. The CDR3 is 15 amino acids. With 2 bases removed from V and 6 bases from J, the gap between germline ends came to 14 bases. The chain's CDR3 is CASSLNLGRSNEQFF. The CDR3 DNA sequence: TGTGCCAGCAGCTTAAACCTTGGACGAAGCAATGAGCAGTTCTTC.

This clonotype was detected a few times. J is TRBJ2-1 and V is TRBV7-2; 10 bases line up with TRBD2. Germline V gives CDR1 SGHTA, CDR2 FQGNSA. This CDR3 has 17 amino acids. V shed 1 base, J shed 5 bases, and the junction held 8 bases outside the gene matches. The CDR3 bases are TGTGCCAGCAGCTTAGGAGCGGGAGGGCGCCATCACAATGAGCAGTTCTTC. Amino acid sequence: CASSLGAGGRHHNEQFF.

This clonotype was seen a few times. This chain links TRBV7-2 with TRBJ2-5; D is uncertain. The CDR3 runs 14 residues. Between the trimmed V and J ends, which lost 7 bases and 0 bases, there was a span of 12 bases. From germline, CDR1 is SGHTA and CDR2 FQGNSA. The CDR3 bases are TGTGCCAGCAACGAAAATGGGAACCAAGAGACCCAGTACTTC. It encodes CASNENGNQETQYF.

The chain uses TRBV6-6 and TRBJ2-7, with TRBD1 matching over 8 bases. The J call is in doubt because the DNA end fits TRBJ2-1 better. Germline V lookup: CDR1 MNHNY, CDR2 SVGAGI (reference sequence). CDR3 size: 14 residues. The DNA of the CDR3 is TGTGCCAGCAGCCGGGACAGGACCCGTAATGAGCAGTTCTTC. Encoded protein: CASSRDRTRNEQFF.

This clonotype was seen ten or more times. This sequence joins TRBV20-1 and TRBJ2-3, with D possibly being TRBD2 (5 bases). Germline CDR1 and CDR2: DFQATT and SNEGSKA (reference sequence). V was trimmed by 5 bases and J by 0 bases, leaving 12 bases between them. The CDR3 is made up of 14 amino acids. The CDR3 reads CSAQSGTSTDTQYF. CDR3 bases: TGCAGTGCTCAAAGCGGAACTAGCACAGATACGCAGTATTTT.

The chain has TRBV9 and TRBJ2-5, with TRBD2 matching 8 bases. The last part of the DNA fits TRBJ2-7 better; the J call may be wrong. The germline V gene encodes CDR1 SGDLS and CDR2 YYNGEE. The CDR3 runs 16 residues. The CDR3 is CASSPGGVLSSYEQYF. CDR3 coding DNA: TGTGCCAGCAGCCCCGGGGGGGTTCTGTCTTCCTACGAGCAGTACTTC.

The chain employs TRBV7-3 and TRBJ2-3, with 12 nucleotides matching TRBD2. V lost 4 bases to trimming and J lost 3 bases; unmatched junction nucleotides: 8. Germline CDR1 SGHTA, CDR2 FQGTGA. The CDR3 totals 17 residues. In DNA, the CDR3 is TGTGCCAGCAGCTCCCTGACTAGCGGGAGTAGGACAGATACGCAGTATTTT. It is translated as CASSSLTSGSRTDTQYF.

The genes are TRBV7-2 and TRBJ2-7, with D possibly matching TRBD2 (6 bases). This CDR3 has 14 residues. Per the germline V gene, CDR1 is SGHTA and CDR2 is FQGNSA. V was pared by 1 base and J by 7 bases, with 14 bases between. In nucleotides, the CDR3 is TGTGCCAGCAGCTTAGGGTCCGGGGACTCGGAGCAGTACTTC. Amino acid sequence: CASSLGSGDSEQYF. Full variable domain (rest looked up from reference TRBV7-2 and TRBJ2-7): GAGVSQSPSNKVTEKGKDVELRCDPISGHTALYWYRQSLGQGLEFLIYFQGNSAPDKSGLPSDRFSAERTGGSVSTLTIQRTQQEDSAVYLCASSLGSGDSEQYFGPGTRLTVT.

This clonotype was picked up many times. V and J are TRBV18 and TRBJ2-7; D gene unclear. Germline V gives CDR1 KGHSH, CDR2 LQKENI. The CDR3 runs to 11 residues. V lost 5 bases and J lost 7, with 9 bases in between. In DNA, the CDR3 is TGTGCCAGCTCAGCTCTGCATGAGCAGTACTTC. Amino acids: CASSALHEQYF.

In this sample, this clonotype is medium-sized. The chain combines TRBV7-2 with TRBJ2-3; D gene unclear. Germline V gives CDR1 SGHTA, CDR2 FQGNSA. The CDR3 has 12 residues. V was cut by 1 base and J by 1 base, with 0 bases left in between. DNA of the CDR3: TGTGCCAGCAGCTTAGGCACAGATACGCAGTATTTT. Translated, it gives CASSLGTDTQYF.

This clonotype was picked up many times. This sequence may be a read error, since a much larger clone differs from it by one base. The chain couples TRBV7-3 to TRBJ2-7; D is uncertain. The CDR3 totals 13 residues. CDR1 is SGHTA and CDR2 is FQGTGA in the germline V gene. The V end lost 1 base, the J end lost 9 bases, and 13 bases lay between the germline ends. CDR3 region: CASSLNGPSRQYF. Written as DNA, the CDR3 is TGTGCCAGCAGCTTAAACGGGCCTTCCCGGCAGTACTTC.